This T cell receptor (beta chain) was captured by sequencing in a study of cytomegalovirus exposure and HLA in healthy donors. At the level of the study: About 85 million unique TCRs from HLA-typed donors were held in an early release of data.

PCR amplification relied on 60 Vbeta primers (plus 13 Jbeta primers). Clones were sequenced by immunoSEQ multiplex PCR, and TCRdb holds only the in-frame ones, with some missing. The table has under 300,000 clones, approximately 84% seen once. In the case of this clone: What it recognizes is unknown.

CDR1 LNHDA and CDR2 SQIVND come from the germline V gene (reference sequence). This CDR3 spans 13 amino acids. V lost 8 bases to trimming and J lost 3 bases; unmatched junction nucleotides: 2. General study points: Overall, roughly 150 TCR beta chains were annotated as cytomegalovirus-associated. There were reportedly fewer N-insertions in an Asian-associated ancestry cluster than the roughly 670-donor mean, in a later analysis. As a later analysis showed, a missense DCLRE1C variant was linked to trimming of TCR beta V- and J-genes.

Input material: PBMCs. This clonotype was sampled from a woman aged 40 to 50 in good health and CMV-seropositive. The genes are TRBV19 and TRBJ1-4, with TRBD1 identical over 8 bases. The DNA of the CDR3 is TGTGCCAGTTCGACAGGGGCTAATGAAAAACTGTTTTTT. Residues: CASSTGANEKLFF.